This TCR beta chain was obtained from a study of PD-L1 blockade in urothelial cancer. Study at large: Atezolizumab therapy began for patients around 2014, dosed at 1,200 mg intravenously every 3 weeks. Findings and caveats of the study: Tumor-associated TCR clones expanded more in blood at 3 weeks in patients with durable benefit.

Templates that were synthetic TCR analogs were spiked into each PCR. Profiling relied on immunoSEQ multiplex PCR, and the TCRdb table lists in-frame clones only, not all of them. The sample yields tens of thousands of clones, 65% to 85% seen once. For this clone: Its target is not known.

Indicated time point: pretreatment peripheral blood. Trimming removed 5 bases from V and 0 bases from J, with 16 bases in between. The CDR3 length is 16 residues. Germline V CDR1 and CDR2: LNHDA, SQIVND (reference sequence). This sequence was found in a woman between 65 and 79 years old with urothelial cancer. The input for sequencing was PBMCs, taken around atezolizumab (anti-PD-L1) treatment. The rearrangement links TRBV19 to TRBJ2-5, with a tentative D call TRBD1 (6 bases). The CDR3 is CASSDAGAMYQETQYF. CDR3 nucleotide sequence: TGTGCCAGTAGTGACGCAGGGGCCATGTACCAAGAGACCCAGTACTTC. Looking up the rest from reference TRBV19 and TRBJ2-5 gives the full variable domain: DGGITQSPKYLFRKEGQNVTLSCEQNLNHDAMYWYRQDPGQGLRLIYYSQIVNDFQKGDIAEGYSVSREKKESFPLTVTSAQKNPTAFYLCASSDAGAMYQETQYFGPGTRLLVL.